The 4 T cell receptor beta chains below all came from one sample that was sequenced in a study of cytomegalovirus exposure and HLA in healthy donors. The PCR used 60 Vbeta and 13 Jbeta primers. The data were produced by immunoSEQ multiplex PCR, yet TCRdb's version contains in-frame clones alone and is incomplete. The data contain 85,000 to 100,000 clones, about 78% of them singletons. The sample was PBMCs. The receptors shown here come from a woman aged 40 to 49 in good health and CMV-seropositive.

The chain employs TRBV5-1 and TRBJ1-2; maybe TRBD1 (5 bases). Germline V lookup: CDR1 SGHRS, CDR2 YFSETQ. V dropped 1 base and J dropped 8 bases, with 27 bases sitting between them. The CDR3 runs 18 residues. The CDR3 sequence: CASSLIPFKGLKMRGYTF. The CDR3 coding sequence is TGCGCCAGCAGCTTGATCCCCTTTAAGGGACTCAAAATGCGGGGCTACACCTTC.

V usage is TRBV6-5 and J usage is TRBJ2-1, with 7 bases identical to TRBD2. Losses at the gene ends were 6 bases for V and 4 bases for J; bases not matched to a gene: 6. Germline V gene data show CDR1 as MNHEY and CDR2 as SVGAGI. CDR3 length equals 14 residues. CDR3 sequence (DNA): TGTGCCAGCAGCTCCCCCGGGAGGTACAATGAGCAGTTCTTC. Protein sequence: CASSSPGRYNEQFF.

This clone is judged medium-sized. J is TRBJ2-2 and V is TRBV7-6; 12 bases agree with TRBD2. J gave up 4 bases and V 1 base, and 7 bases lay outside the gene matches. The CDR3 totals 18 residues. Germline-derived CDR1 and CDR2 are SGHVS and FNYEAQ. The CDR3 reads CASSLVASGRVSTGELFF. The CDR3, as DNA: TGTGCCAGCAGCTTAGTGGCTAGCGGGAGGGTGAGCACCGGGGAGCTGTTTTTT.

The chain employs TRBV10-3 and TRBJ2-5; TRBD1 aligns across 10 bases. The CDR3 length is 15 residues. CDR1 ENHRY and CDR2 SYGVKD come from the germline V gene. Unmatched junction bases numbered 11, after V lost 7 bases and J lost 6 bases. DNA of the CDR3: TGTGCCATCACCCCGGGACAGGGGATGGGGCAGACCCAGTACTTC. Translated: CAITPGQGMGQTQYF.